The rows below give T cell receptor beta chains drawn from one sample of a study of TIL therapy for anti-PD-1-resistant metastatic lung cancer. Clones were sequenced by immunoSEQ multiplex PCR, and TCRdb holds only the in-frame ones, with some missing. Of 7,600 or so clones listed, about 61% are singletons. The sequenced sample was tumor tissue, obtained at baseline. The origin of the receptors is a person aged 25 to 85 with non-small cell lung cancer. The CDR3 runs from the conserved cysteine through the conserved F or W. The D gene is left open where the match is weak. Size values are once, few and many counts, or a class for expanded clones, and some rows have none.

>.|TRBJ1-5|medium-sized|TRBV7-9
CASSQIEGIQPQHF
TGTGCCAGCAGTCAAATCGAGGGTATACAGCCCCAGCATTTT
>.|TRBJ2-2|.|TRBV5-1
CASSLAGINTGELFF
TGCGCCAGCAGCTTGGCCGGAATTAACACCGGGGAGCTGTTTTTT
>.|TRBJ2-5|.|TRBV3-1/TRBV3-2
CASSGGGFVTQYF
TGTGCCAGCAGCGGAGGGGGATTTGTGACCCAGTACTTC
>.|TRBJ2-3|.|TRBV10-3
CAISEVSGLTDTQYF
TGTGCCATCAGCGAAGTTAGTGGACTCACAGATACGCAGTATTTT
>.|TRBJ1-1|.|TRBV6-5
CASKRTENTEAFF
TGTGCCAGCAAGCGGACAGAAAACACTGAAGCTTTCTTT
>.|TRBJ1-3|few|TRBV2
CASSITGSGNTIYF
TGTGCCAGCAGTATTACAGGGTCAGGAAACACCATATATTTT
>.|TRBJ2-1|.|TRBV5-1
CASSLDRGPGNEQFF
TGCGCCAGCAGCCTGGACCGGGGGCCGGGTAATGAGCAGTTCTTC
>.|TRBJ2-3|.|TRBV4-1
CASSQDGLAMGTDTQYF
TGCGCCAGCAGCCAAGATGGGCTAGCTATGGGCACAGATACGCAGTATTTT
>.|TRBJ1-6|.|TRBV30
CAWSVEHLRYNSPLHF
TGTGCCTGGAGCGTAGAACACCTTCGATATAATTCACCCCTCCACTTT
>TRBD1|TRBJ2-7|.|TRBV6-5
CASSGDRYEQYF
TGTGCCAGCAGCGGGGACAGATACGAGCAGTACTTC
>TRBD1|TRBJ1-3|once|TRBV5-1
CASSWSGTAGNTIYF
TGCGCCAGCAGCTGGTCCGGGACAGCCGGAAACACCATATATTTT
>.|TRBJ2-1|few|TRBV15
CATSRVPSNEQFF
TGTGCCACCAGCAGAGTGCCGAGCAATGAGCAGTTCTTC
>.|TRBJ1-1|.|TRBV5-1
CASSLEGIRAFF
TGCGCCAGCAGCTTAGAAGGTATCCGGGCTTTCTTT
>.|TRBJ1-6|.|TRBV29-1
CSVLTGSRNSPLHF
TGCAGCGTACTCACAGGGTCCAGAAATTCACCCCTCCACTTT
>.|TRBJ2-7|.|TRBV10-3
CAISDAQRQRSYEQYF
TGTGCCATCAGTGACGCCCAACGACAGCGCTCCTACGAGCAGTACTTC
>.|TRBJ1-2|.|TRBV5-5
CASSLGTDTFRGYTF
TGTGCCAGCAGCTTGGGGACCGATACGTTCCGGGGCTACACCTTC
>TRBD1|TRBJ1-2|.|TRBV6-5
CASTRDSTSRGYTF
TGTGCCAGCACCAGGGACAGCACCTCTAGAGGCTACACCTTC
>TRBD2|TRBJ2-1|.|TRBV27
CASSFSLASLNEQFF
TGTGCCAGCAGTTTTTCACTAGCGTCCCTCAATGAGCAGTTCTTC
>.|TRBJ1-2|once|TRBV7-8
CASSLVLRTTSRYGYTF
TGTGCCAGCAGCTTAGTCTTAAGGACGACCTCGCGCTATGGCTACACCTTC
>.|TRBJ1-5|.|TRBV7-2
CASSPPGGTYSNQPQHF
TGTGCCAGCAGCCCGCCAGGAGGGACCTATAGCAATCAGCCCCAGCATTTT
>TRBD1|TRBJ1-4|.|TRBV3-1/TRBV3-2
CASSQEEGGQGFEKLFF
TGTGCCAGCAGCCAAGAAGAAGGGGGACAGGGTTTTGAAAAACTGTTTTTT
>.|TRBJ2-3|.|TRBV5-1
CASSINRARGDTQYF
TGCGCCAGCAGCATAAACAGGGCTAGGGGAGATACGCAGTATTTT
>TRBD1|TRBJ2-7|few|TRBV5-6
CASSSGTGGPYEQYF
TGTGCCAGCAGCTCCGGGACAGGTGGCCCTTACGAGCAGTACTTC
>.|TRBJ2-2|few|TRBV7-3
CASSWASGPGELFF
TGTGCCAGCAGCTGGGCCAGTGGCCCCGGGGAGCTGTTTTTT
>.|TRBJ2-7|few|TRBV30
CAWISLKGRNYEQYF
TGTGCCTGGATATCGCTCAAAGGGAGAAACTACGAGCAGTACTTC
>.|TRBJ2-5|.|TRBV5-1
CASSNQETQYF
TGCGCCAGCAGCAATCAAGAGACCCAGTACTTC
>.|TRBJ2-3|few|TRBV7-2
CASSSTRTSTDTQYF
TGTGCCAGCAGCTCGACTCGCACTAGCACAGATACGCAGTATTTT
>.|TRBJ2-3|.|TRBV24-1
CATIRSWTDTQYF
TGTGCCACCATCAGGAGCTGGACAGATACGCAGTATTTT
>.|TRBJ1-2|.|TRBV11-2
CASSSNFQFISFHYGYTF
TGTGCCAGCAGCTCAAATTTCCAATTTATCAGTTTTCACTATGGCTACACCTTC
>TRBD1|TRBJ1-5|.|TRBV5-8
CATQHRLQGGNQPQHF
TGTGCCACCCAACACCGACTCCAGGGGGGGAATCAGCCCCAGCATTTT
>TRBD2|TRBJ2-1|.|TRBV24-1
CATSDPTGTTHYNEQFF
TGTGCCACCAGTGACCCAACCGGGACTACCCACTACAATGAGCAGTTCTTC
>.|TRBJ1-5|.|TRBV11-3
CASSSKASSNQPQHF
TGTGCCAGCAGCTCTAAGGCCAGTAGCAATCAGCCCCAGCATTTT
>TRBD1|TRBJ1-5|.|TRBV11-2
CASSIGQGGQPQHF
TGTGCCAGCAGCATAGGACAGGGTGGTCAGCCCCAGCATTTT
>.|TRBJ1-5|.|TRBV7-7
CASSLVGQGRNQPQHF
TGTGCCAGCAGCTTAGTCGGCCAGGGACGCAATCAGCCCCAGCATTTT
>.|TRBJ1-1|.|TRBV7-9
CASSLGAGNRLNTEAFF
TGTGCCAGCAGCTTAGGGGCGGGAAACAGGTTGAACACTGAAGCTTTCTTT
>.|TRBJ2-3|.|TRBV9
CASSYSTDTQYF
TGTGCCAGCAGTTACTCCACAGATACGCAGTATTTT
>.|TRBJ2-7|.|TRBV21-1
CASAASGTGAYEQYF
TGTGCCAGCGCCGCATCCGGGACAGGGGCCTACGAGCAGTACTTC
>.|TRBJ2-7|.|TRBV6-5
CASSFRARGGFYEQYF
.
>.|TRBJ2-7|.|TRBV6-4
CASPTIESFEQYF
TGTGCCAGCCCGACAATCGAGTCGTTCGAGCAGTACTTC
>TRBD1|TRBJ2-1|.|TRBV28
CASRPGTVEQFF
TGTGCCAGCAGGCCAGGGACAGTTGAGCAGTTCTTC
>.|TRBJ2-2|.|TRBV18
CASSPYQKTGELFF
TGTGCCAGCTCACCATACCAGAAGACCGGGGAGCTGTTTTTT
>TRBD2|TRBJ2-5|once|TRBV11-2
CASSLGTRETQYF
TGTGCCAGCAGCTTAGGGACTAGGGAGACCCAGTACTTC
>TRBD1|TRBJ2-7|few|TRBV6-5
CASSETGGGSYEQYF
TGTGCCAGCAGCGAGACAGGGGGCGGCTCCTACGAGCAGTACTTC
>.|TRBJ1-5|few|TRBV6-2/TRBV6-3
CASSYSKVGQTYSNQPQHF
TGTGCCAGCAGTTACTCGAAGGTCGGACAAACATATAGCAATCAGCCCCAGCATTTT
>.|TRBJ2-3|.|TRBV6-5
CASSYKGLPPDTQYF
TGTGCCAGCAGTTACAAGGGACTTCCCCCAGATACGCAGTATTTT
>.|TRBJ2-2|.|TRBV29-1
CSVGVSGPNTGELFF
TGCAGCGTTGGAGTTTCGGGACCGAACACCGGGGAGCTGTTTTTT
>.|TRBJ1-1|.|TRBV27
CASKDPGTGNTEAFF
TGTGCCAGCAAGGATCCGGGGACGGGGAACACTGAAGCTTTCTTT
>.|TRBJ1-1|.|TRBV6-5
CASSYARSEAFF
TGTGCCAGCAGTTACGCCCGTAGTGAAGCTTTCTTT